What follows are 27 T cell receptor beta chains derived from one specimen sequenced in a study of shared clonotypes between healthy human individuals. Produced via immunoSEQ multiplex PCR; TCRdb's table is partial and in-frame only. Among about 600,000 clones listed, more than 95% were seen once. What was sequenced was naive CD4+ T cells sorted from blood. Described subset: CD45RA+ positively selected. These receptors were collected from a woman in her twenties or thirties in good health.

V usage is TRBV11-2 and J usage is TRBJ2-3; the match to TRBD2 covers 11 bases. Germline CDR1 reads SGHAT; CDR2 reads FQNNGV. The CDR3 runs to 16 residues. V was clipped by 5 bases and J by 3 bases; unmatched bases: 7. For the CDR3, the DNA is TGTGCCAGCAGCCCGGCGCTAGCGGGAGGAACAGATACGCAGTATTTT. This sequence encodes CASSPALAGGTDTQYF.

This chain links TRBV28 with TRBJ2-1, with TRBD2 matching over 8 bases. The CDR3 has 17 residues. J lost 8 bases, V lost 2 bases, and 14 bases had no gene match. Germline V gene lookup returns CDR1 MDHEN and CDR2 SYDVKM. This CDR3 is CASSLGASGRLIYEQFF. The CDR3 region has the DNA TGTGCCAGCAGTTTAGGGGCTAGCGGGCGCCTAATATATGAGCAGTTCTTC.

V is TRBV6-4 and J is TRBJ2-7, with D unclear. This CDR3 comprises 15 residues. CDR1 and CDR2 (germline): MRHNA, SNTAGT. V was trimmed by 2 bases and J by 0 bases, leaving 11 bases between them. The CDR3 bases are TGTGCCAGCAGTGACCCAAAAACCGCCTCCTACGAGCAGTACTTC. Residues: CASSDPKTASYEQYF.

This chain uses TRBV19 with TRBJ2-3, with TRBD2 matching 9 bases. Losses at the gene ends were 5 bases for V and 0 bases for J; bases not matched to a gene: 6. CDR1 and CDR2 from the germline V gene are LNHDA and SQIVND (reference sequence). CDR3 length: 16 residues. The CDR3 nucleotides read TGTGCCAGTAGTCGGACTAGCGCCTCGAGCACAGATACGCAGTATTTT. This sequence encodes CASSRTSASSTDTQYF.

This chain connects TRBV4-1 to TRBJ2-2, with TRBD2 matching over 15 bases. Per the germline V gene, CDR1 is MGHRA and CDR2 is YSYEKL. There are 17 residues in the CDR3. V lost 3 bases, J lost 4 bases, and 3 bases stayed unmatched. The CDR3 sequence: CASSQGLAGGRTGELFF. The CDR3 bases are TGCGCCAGCAGCCAGGGACTAGCGGGAGGTCGCACCGGGGAGCTGTTTTTT.

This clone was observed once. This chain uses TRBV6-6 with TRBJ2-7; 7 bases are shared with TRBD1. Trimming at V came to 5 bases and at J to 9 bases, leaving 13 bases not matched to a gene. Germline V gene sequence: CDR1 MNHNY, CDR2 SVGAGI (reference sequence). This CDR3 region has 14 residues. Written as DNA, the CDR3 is TGTGCCAGCAGTCCAGCAGACAGGGCTGTCGCGCAGTACTTC. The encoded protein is CASSPADRAVAQYF.

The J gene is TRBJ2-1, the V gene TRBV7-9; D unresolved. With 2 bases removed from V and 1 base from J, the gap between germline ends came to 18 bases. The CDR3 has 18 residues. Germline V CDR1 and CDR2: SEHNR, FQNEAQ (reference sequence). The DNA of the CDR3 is TGTGCCAGCAGCTTAACCCCCCTCACAGTACCGTCCTACAATGAGCAGTTCTTC. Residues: CASSLTPLTVPSYNEQFF.

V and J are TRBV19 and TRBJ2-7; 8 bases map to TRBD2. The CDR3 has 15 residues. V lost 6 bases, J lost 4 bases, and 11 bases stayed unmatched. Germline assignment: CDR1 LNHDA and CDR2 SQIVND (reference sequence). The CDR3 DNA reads TGTGCCAGTAGCGCCGCGGGGGGCATAAAATACGAGCAGTACTTC. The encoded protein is CASSAAGGIKYEQYF. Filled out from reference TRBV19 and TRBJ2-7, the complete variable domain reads DGGITQSPKYLFRKEGQNVTLSCEQNLNHDAMYWYRQDPGQGLRLIYYSQIVNDFQKGDIAEGYSVSREKKESFPLTVTSAQKNPTAFYLCASSAAGGIKYEQYFGPGTRLTVT.

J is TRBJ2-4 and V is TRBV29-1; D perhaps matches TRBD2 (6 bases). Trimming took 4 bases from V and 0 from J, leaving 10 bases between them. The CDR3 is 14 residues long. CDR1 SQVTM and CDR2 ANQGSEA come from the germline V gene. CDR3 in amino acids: CSVGPGVAKNIQYF. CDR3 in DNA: TGCAGCGTTGGGCCGGGAGTAGCCAAAAACATTCAGTACTTC.

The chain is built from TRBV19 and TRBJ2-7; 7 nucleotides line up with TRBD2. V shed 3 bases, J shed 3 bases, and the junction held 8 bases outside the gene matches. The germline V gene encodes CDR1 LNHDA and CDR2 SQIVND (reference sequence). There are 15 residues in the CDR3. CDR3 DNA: TGTGCCAGTAGTATCTCGGCTAGCGGAATCTACGAGCAGTACTTC. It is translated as CASSISASGIYEQYF.

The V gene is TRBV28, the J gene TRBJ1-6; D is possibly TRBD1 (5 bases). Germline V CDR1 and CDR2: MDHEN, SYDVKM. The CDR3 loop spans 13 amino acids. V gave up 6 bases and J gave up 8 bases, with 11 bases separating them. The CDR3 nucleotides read TGTGCCAGCAGAGACAGAGCTGATTCACCCCTCCACTTT. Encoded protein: CASRDRADSPLHF.

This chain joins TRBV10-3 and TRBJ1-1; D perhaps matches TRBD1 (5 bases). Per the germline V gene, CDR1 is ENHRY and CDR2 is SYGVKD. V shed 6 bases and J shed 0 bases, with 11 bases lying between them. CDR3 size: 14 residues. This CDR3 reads CAIRTANMNTEAFF. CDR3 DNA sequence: TGTGCCATCAGGACAGCAAACATGAACACTGAAGCTTTCTTT.

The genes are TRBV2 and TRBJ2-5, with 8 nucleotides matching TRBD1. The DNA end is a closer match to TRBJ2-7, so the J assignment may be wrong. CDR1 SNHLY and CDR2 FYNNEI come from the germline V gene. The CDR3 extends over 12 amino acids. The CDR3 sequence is CATTGVLYEQYF. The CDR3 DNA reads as TGTGCCACGACAGGGGTTCTCTACGAGCAGTACTTC.

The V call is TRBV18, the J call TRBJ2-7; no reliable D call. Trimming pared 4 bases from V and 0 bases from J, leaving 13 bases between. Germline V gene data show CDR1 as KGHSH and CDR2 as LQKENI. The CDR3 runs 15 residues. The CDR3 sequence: CASSQWLSDSYEQYF. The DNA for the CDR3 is TGTGCCAGCTCACAATGGCTGTCGGACTCCTACGAGCAGTACTTC.

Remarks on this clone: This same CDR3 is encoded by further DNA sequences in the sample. CDR3 DNA: TGCGCCAGCAGTGAAGGCGGGAGTTCGTACAATGAGCAGTTCTTC. It specifies CASSEGGSSYNEQFF. The chain combines TRBV10-1 with TRBJ2-1; 7 nucleotides agree with TRBD2. V lost 3 bases, J lost 4 bases, and 6 bases stayed unmatched. The CDR3 has 15 amino acids. CDR1 WNHNN and CDR2 SYGVQD come from the germline V gene (reference sequence).

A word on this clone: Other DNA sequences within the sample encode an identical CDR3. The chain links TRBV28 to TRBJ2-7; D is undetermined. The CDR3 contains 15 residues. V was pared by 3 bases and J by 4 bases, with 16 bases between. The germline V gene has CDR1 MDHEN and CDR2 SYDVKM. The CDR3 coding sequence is TGTGCCAGCAGTTTGGTAGCCCGCACCACTTACGAGCAGTACTTC. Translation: CASSLVARTTYEQYF.

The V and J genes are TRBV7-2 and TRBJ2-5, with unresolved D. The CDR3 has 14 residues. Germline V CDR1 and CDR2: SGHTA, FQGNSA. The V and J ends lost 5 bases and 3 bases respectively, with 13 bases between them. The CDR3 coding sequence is TGTGCCAGCAGCCCCGCCGGCCGAAAAGAGACCCAGTACTTC. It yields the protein CASSPAGRKETQYF.

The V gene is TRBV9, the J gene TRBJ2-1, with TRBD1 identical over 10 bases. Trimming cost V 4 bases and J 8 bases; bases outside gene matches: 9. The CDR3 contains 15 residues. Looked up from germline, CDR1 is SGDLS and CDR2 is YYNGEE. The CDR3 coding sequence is TGTGCCAGCAGCCCACGTCCCGGGACAGGGGATGAGCAGTTCTTC. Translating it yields CASSPRPGTGDEQFF.

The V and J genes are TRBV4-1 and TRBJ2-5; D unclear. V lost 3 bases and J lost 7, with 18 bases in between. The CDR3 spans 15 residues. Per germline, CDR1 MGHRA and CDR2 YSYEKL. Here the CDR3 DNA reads TGCGCCAGCAGCCAGTGGACGGACCCCTCGGGGACCCAGTACTTC. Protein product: CASSQWTDPSGTQYF.

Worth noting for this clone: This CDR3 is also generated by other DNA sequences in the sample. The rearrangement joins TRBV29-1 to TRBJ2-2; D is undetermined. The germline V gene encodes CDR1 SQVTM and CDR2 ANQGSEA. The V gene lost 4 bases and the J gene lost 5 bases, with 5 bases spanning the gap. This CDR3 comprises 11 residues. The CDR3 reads CSVGDTGELFF. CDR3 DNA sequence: TGCAGCGTTGGGGATACCGGGGAGCTGTTTTTT.

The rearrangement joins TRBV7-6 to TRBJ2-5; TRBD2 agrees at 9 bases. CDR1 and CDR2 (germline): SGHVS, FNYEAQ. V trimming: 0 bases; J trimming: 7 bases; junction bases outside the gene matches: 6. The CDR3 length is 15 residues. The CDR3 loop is CASSLAGLAFGTQYF. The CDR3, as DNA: TGTGCCAGCAGCTTAGCAGGACTAGCGTTTGGGACCCAGTACTTC.

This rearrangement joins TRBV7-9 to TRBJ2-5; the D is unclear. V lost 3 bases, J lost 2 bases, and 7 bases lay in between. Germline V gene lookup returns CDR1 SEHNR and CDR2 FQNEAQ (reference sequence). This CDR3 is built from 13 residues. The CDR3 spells CASSLTQQETQYF. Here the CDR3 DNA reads TGTGCCAGCAGCTTGACACAGCAAGAGACCCAGTACTTC. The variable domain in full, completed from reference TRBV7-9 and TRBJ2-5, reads DTGVSQNPRHKITKRGQNVTFRCDPISEHNRLYWYRQTLGQGPEFLTYFQNEAQLEKSRLLSDRFSAERPKGSFSTLEIQRTEQGDSAMYLCASSLTQQETQYFGPGTRLLVL.

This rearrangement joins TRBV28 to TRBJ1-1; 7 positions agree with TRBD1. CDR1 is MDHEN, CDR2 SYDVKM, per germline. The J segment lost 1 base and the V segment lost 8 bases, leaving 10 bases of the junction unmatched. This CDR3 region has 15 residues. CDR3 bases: TGTGCCAGCCAGACAAGGGGGCAGGGGAACACTGAAGCTTTCTTT. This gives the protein CASQTRGQGNTEAFF.

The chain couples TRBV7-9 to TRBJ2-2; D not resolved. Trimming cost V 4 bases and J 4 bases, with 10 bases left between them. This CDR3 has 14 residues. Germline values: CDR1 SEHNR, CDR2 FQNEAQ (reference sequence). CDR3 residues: CASSSPGLTGELFF. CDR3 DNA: TGTGCCAGCAGCTCTCCCGGGCTCACCGGGGAGCTGTTTTTT.

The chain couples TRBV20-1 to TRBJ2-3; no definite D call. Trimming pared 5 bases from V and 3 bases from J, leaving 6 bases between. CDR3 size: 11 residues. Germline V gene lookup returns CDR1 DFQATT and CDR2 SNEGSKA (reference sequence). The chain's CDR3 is CSAWITDTQYF. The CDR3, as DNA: TGCAGTGCTTGGATTACAGATACGCAGTATTTT.

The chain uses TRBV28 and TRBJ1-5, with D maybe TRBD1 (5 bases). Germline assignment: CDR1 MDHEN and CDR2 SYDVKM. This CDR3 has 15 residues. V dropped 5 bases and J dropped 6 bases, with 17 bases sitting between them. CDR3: CASSHRAGTPQPQHF. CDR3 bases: TGTGCCAGCAGTCATAGGGCCGGGACTCCTCAGCCCCAGCATTTT. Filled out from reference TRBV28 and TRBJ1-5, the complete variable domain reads DVKVTQSSRYLVKRTGEKVFLECVQDMDHENMFWYRQDPGLGLRLIYFSYDVKMKEKGDIPEGYSVSREKKERFSLILESASTNQTSMYLCASSHRAGTPQPQHFGDGTRLSIL.

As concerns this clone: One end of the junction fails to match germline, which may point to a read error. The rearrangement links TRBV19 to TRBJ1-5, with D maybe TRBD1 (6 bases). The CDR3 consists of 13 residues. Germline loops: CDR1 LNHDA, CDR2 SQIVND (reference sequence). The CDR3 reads CASSRGTFQAQHF. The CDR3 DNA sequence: TGTGCCAGTAGTAGGGGGACATTTCAGGCCCAGCATTTT.